The subject of this entry is one TCR beta chain. The data are from a study of OX40 agonist ivuxolimab in advanced cancers. Study details: Ivuxolimab, an agonist antibody against OX40 (CD134), was given to patients. Previous treatment with anti-PD-1, anti-PD-L1 or anti-CTLA-4 therapy was allowed; 35% to 50% had received some.

Only in-frame clones appear in the TCRdb table, and some are missing; sequencing was by immunoSEQ multiplex PCR. The table lists some 70,000 clones, about nine tenths of them singletons. CDR1 and CDR2 from the germline V gene are KGHSY and FQNENV. The ends were cut back, 5 bases at V and 0 bases at J, with 8 bases in the middle. CDR3 length: 15 residues. Sequences were derived from CD4+ or CD8+ T cells sorted from blood, sampled in a trial of the OX40 agonist ivuxolimab. The rearrangement links TRBV16 to TRBJ2-6, with D maybe TRBD2 (6 bases). The source is an adult with an advanced solid tumor such as melanoma, head and neck, liver or kidney cancer. CDR3 protein: CASSGGLSGANVLTF. As DNA, the CDR3 is TGTGCCAGCAGCGGGGGACTCTCTGGGGCCAACGTCCTGACTTTC. Looking up the rest from reference TRBV16 and TRBJ2-6 gives the full variable domain: GEEVAQTPKHLVRGEGQKAKLYCAPIKGHSYVFWYQQVLKNEFKFLISFQNENVFDETGMPKERFSAKCLPNSPCSLEIQATKLEDSAVYFCASSGGLSGANVLTFGAGSRLTVL.